This TCR beta chain is drawn from a study of cytomegalovirus exposure and HLA in healthy donors. Study-wide background: The 95 to 150 validation repertoires used the same platform as the roughly 670 first-cohort repertoires, a later analysis reported. Study results and limitations: A few CMV-associated chains proved CMV antigen-specific in vitro.

This clone showed up just once. Its antigen is unidentified. Other DNA sequences in this specimen translate into the identical CDR3. Sequencing was performed with immunoSEQ multiplex PCR; in TCRdb, only in-frame clones are kept and a portion is missing. The sample includes roughly 250,000 clones, around 90% of them seen just once. Per the germline V gene, CDR1 is MNHEY and CDR2 is SMNVEV (reference sequence). Losses at the gene ends were 5 bases for V and 5 bases for J; bases not matched to a gene: 7. This CDR3 comprises 14 residues. This TCR was sampled from a young woman in good health and CMV-seronegative. This chain connects TRBV27 to TRBJ1-1; TRBD1 matches at 8 bases. Input material: PBMCs. CDR3 residues: CASSPGQGGTEAFF. The DNA for the CDR3 is TGTGCCAGCAGTCCCGGACAGGGTGGGACTGAAGCTTTCTTT.